This TCR beta chain was found in a study of blood T cell repertoires in COVID-19. Study context: T cells, B-cell-depleted T cells, or PBMCs supplied cDNA or gDNA.

In the original processing: From reference gene primer amplification, estimates of nucleated cell counts were derived. The method was immunoSEQ multiplex PCR; TCRdb's version includes in-frame clones alone and lacks a portion of them. V, J and clone size were drawn from that table, and D and trimming were deduced from the DNA. The sample contains under 95,000 clones, more than 70% of which appear only once. The V gene lost 0 bases and the J gene lost 4 bases, with 9 bases spanning the gap. The CDR3 spans 15 residues. Germline lookup yields CDR1 LGHNA and CDR2 YNFKEQ. This receptor was obtained from a human donor with acute or convalescent COVID-19. The donor label of this sample is uncertain. The chain links TRBV4-2 to TRBJ2-2; maybe TRBD2 (6 bases). The specimen was peripheral blood. This CDR3 reads CASSQDGGATGELFF. The CDR3, as DNA: TGTGCCAGCAGCCAAGATGGCGGGGCCACCGGGGAGCTGTTTTTT.